These 22 T cell receptor beta chains were sequenced from one sample in a study of blood T cell repertoires in COVID-19. Produced via immunoSEQ multiplex PCR; TCRdb's table is partial and in-frame only. The repertoire holds 65,000 to 90,000 clones, with around 84% as singletons. Sample: peripheral blood. These receptors all come from a woman of 80 years or more in a cohort sampled during active or convalescent COVID-19.

The rearrangement uses TRBV21-1 and TRBJ2-7; TRBD2 reflects the table's D call only, with no check against the DNA. TRBV21-1 is labeled a pseudogene. CDR3 length: 14 residues. In nucleotides, the CDR3 is TGTGCCAGCAGCGAAAGCGGAGATTACTACGAGCAGTACTTC. The encoded protein is CASSESGDYYEQYF.

CDR3 sequence (DNA): TGCGCCAGCAGCTTCGGGACTAGCGGGAACCCCAATTACCAAGAGACCCAGTACTTC. Its protein product is CASSFGTSGNPNYQETQYF. The chain combines TRBV5-1 with TRBJ2-5; 13 positions agree with TRBD2. The CDR3 has 19 amino acids. Germline CDR1 is SGHRS and CDR2 is YFSETQ. Losses at the gene ends were 2 bases for V and 0 bases for J; bases not matched to a gene: 10.

This rearrangement joins TRBV9 to TRBJ1-1; D is uncertain. Germline V gives CDR1 SGDLS, CDR2 YYNGEE. There are 13 residues in the CDR3. Between the trimmed V and J ends, which lost 4 bases and 0 bases, there was a span of 7 bases. The DNA for the CDR3 is TGTGCCAGCAGCCCTCAGATGAACACTGAAGCTTTCTTT. Residues: CASSPQMNTEAFF.

This clone was recorded once. This chain connects TRBV25-1 to TRBJ1-1, with TRBD1 matching 8 bases. This CDR3 is built from 12 residues. Germline V CDR1 and CDR2: MGHDK, SYGVNS. V gave up 6 bases and J gave up 7 bases; unmatched junction bases: 4. CDR3 DNA: TGTGCCAGCAGCAGGGGGCTAGGTGAAGCTTTCTTT. Translated: CASSRGLGEAFF.

This sequence joins TRBV27 and TRBJ1-2, with 7 positions matching TRBD1. The CDR3 is 13 amino acids. With V trimmed by 7 bases and J by 5 bases, 7 bases remained unmatched. In germline, CDR1 is MNHEY, CDR2 SMNVEV (reference sequence). In DNA, the CDR3 is TGTGCCAGCAACCGGGCAGGGGGTTATGGCTACACCTTC. Translating gives CASNRAGGYGYTF.

The chain couples TRBV9 to TRBJ1-1, with 7 nucleotides matching TRBD1. CDR3 size: 12 residues. The ends lost 3 bases at V and 8 bases at J; junction bases unmatched: 4. Germline V gene lookup returns CDR1 SGDLS and CDR2 YYNGEE. CDR3 nucleotide sequence: TGTGCCAGCAGCGGCCAGGGGGGAGAAGCTTTCTTT. Its protein is CASSGQGGEAFF.

The gene calls are TRBV27 and TRBJ2-1; D is perhaps TRBD2 (6 bases). Germline V gene sequence: CDR1 MNHEY, CDR2 SMNVEV (reference sequence). V was pared by 5 bases and J by 12 bases, with 23 bases between. The CDR3 sequence is 15 residues long. The CDR3 region has the DNA TGTGCCAGCAGTCCACTCCCCGGCGGGGTAGATCGGCAGTTCTTC. Amino acids: CASSPLPGGVDRQFF.

The J gene is TRBJ1-2, the V gene TRBV29-1; 9 bases are shared with TRBD1. Germline loops: CDR1 SQVTM, CDR2 ANQGSEA. Trimming removed 5 bases from V and 5 bases from J; junction bases left unmatched: 6. This CDR3 comprises 13 residues. The chain's CDR3 is CSVSLGQGYGYTF. The CDR3 region has the DNA TGCAGCGTTTCTCTGGGACAGGGTTATGGCTACACCTTC.

The chain carries TRBV13 and TRBJ1-1, with TRBD1 matching over 9 bases. The CDR3 extends over 18 amino acids. Trimming cost V 0 bases and J 4 bases; bases outside gene matches: 12. CDR1 PRHDT and CDR2 FYEKMQ come from the germline V gene (reference sequence). For the CDR3, the DNA is TGTGCCAGCAGCTTAGGTTGGGGACAGGGAGTGAGGAGCACTGAAGCTTTCTTT. This sequence encodes CASSLGWGQGVRSTEAFF.

The V gene is TRBV19, the J gene TRBJ2-1; 9 nucleotides agree with TRBD2. Unmatched junction bases numbered 13, after V lost 5 bases and J lost 14 bases. This CDR3 contains 14 residues. Germline values: CDR1 LNHDA, CDR2 SQIVND (reference sequence). CDR3 protein: CASSQRGLAGRKFF. Written as DNA, the CDR3 is TGTGCCAGTAGTCAAAGAGGGCTAGCGGGAAGAAAGTTCTTC.

V usage is TRBV28 and J usage is TRBJ1-2; 7 bases are a match to TRBD1. The ends lost 11 bases at V and 3 bases at J; junction bases unmatched: 3. Germline CDR1 is MDHEN and CDR2 is SYDVKM. This CDR3 is 11 amino acids long. The CDR3 region has the DNA TGTGCCTCGGGGACAGACTATGGCTACACCTTC. Protein product: CASGTDYGYTF.

The chain links TRBV5-6 to TRBJ2-1; possible D gene TRBD2, 6 bases. The CDR3 length is 15 residues. V was clipped by 5 bases and J by 4 bases, with 16 bases between them. Germline V CDR1 and CDR2: SGHDT, YYEEEE. Written as DNA, the CDR3 is TGTGCCAGCAGGGGGAGGAGAATTGCGTACAATGAGCAGTTCTTC. Encoded protein: CASRGRRIAYNEQFF. Supplemented by reference TRBV5-6 and TRBJ2-1, the full variable domain reads DAGVTQSPTHLIKTRGQQVTLRCSPKSGHDTVSWYQQALGQGPQFIFQYYEEEERQRGNFPDRFSGHQFPNYSSELNVNALLLGDSALYLCASRGRRIAYNEQFFGPGTRLTVL.

The gene calls are TRBV28 and TRBJ1-2, with D possibly TRBD1 on 6 matching bases. This CDR3 comprises 12 residues. V was shortened by 8 bases and J by 8 bases, with 15 bases between the two germline ends. CDR1 MDHEN and CDR2 SYDVKM come from the germline V gene. The CDR3 DNA reads TGTGCCAGCCTCCGGGACAAAGGCGGCTACACCTTC. Translating gives CASLRDKGGYTF.

The chain combines TRBV6-5 with TRBJ1-4; a weak D match, TRBD1 (6 bases). V was shortened by 5 bases and J by 8 bases, with 18 bases between the two germline ends. Germline V gives CDR1 MNHEY, CDR2 SVGAGI. The CDR3 covers 15 residues. CDR3 nucleotides: TGTGCCAGCAGTCCCCACAGGGAGACTCGAGAAAAACTGTTTTTT. The encoded protein is CASSPHRETREKLFF.

This clone was counted a single time. CDR3 DNA sequence: TGTGCCAGCAGTGAAGCGCTAGGGTCAGGGACTACCCCTTATGGCTACACCTTC. It is translated as CASSEALGSGTTPYGYTF. V and J are TRBV6-1 and TRBJ1-2, with D perhaps TRBD1 (5 bases). Germline CDR1 reads MNHNS; CDR2 reads SASEGT. V was pared by 0 bases and J by 5 bases, with 22 bases between. The CDR3 sequence is 18 residues long.

This clone was found a few times. The chain uses TRBV11-2 and TRBJ1-6; D not certain. Per germline, CDR1 SGHAT and CDR2 FQNNGV. CDR3 size: 15 residues. The V end lost 2 bases, the J end lost 10 bases, and 15 bases lay between the germline ends. DNA of the CDR3: TGTGCCAGCAGCTTAACTCCGGGGTGGGGATCACCCCTCCACTTT. Amino acid sequence: CASSLTPGWGSPLHF.

The chain recombines TRBV28 with TRBJ1-2; D perhaps matches TRBD1 (5 bases). The CDR3 loop spans 16 amino acids. Trimming pared 6 bases from V and 5 bases from J, leaving 22 bases between. Germline V gene lookup returns CDR1 MDHEN and CDR2 SYDVKM. The CDR3 here is CASRRTLTGGEYGYTF. The CDR3 region has the DNA TGTGCCAGCAGACGGACACTGACCGGAGGGGAGTATGGCTACACCTTC.

This clone was recorded once. V and J are TRBV5-1 and TRBJ2-7, with 7 bases lining up with TRBD2. Germline trimming cut 0 bases from V and 4 bases from J; bases unmatched to any gene: 10. The germline CDR1 and CDR2 sequences are SGHRS and YFSETQ. This CDR3 region has 16 residues. The chain's CDR3 is CASSLDRGGTGYEQYF. The CDR3 coding sequence is TGCGCCAGCAGCTTGGATCGGGGAGGGACTGGTTACGAGCAGTACTTC.

The J gene is TRBJ2-7, the V gene TRBV21-1; the table's D gene call, TRBD2, was not cross checked with the DNA. TRBV21-1 represents a pseudogene. The CDR3 has 14 residues. The DNA for the CDR3 is TGTGCCAGCAGCAGTTCTCAGGGAGGGTACGAGCAGTACTTC. Translating gives CASSSSQGGYEQYF.

This chain joins TRBV5-1 and TRBJ2-1, with a possible D match to TRBD2 (5 bases). Germline CDR1 is SGHRS and CDR2 is YFSETQ. The CDR3 totals 16 residues. V was shortened by 1 base and J by 0 bases, with 11 bases between the two germline ends. For the CDR3, the DNA is TGCGCCAGCAGCTTGTCCGGGATCTTCTCCTACAATGAGCAGTTCTTC. Translated: CASSLSGIFSYNEQFF.

The chain recombines TRBV9 with TRBJ1-1; D is perhaps TRBD1 (5 bases). The ends were cut back, 4 bases at V and 1 base at J, with 14 bases in the middle. Germline CDR1 SGDLS, CDR2 YYNGEE. The CDR3 is 15 amino acids. CDR3 region: CASSPPGGGNTEAFF. The CDR3, as DNA: TGTGCCAGCAGCCCTCCCGGGGGTGGGAACACTGAAGCTTTCTTT.

This chain links TRBV4-1 with TRBJ2-5, with 8 bases fitting TRBD2. Germline CDR1 MGHRA, CDR2 YSYEKL. The J segment lost 1 base and the V segment lost 4 bases, leaving 5 bases of the junction unmatched. The CDR3 covers 15 residues. The chain's CDR3 is CASSRDSGAQETQYF. CDR3 coding DNA: TGCGCCAGCAGCCGGGATAGCGGGGCCCAAGAGACCCAGTACTTC.